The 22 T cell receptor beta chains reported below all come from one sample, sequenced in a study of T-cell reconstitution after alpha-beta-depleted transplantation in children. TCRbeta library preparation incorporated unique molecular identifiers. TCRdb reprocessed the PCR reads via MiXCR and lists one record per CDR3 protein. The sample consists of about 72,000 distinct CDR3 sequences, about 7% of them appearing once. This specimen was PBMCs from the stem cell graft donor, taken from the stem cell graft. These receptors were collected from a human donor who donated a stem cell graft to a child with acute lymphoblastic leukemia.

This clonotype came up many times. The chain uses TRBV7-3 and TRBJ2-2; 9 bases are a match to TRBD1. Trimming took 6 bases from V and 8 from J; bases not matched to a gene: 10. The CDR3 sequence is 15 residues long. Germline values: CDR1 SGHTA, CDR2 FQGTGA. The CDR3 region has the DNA TGTGCCAGCAGAACAGAAGGACAGGGGTGGGGGGAGCTGTTTTTT. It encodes CASRTEGQGWGELFF.

The CDR3 coding sequence is TGTGCCAGCAGCTTAGTATCCGATGAGACCCAGTACTTC. Translation: CASSLVSDETQYF. This rearrangement joins TRBV7-6 to TRBJ2-5; the D is unclear. Per the germline V gene, CDR1 is SGHVS and CDR2 is FNYEAQ. Trimming took off 1 base at V and 5 bases at J, with 8 bases between the two ends. The CDR3 loop spans 13 amino acids.

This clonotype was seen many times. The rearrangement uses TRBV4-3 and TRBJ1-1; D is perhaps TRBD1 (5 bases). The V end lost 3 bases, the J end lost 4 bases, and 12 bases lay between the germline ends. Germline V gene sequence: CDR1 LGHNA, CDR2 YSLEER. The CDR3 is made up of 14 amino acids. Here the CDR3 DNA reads TGCGCCAGCAGCCACCCGACAGAGGGCACTGAAGCTTTCTTT. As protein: CASSHPTEGTEAFF.

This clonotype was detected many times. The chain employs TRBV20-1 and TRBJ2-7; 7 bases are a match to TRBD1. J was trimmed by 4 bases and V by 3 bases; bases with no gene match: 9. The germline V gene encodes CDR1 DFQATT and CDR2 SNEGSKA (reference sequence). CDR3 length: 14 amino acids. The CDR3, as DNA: TGCAGTGCTAGTAGGGCAGGGGGTTTATACGAGCAGTACTTC. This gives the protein CSASRAGGLYEQYF.

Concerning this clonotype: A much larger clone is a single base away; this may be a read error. Written as DNA, the CDR3 is TGCAGTGCTACGAAACAGCCCACAGATACGCAGTATTTT. Translating gives CSATKQPTDTQYF. The genes are TRBV20-1 and TRBJ2-3; unclear D gene. The CDR3 consists of 13 residues. CDR1 and CDR2 (germline): DFQATT, SNEGSKA (reference sequence). Trimming took 4 bases from V and 2 from J, leaving 10 bases between them.

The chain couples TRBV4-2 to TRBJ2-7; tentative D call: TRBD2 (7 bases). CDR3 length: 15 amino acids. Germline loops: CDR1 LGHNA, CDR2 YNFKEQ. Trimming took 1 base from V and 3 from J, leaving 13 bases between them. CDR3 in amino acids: CASSQVEGGSYEQYF. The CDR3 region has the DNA TGTGCCAGCAGCCAAGTGGAGGGGGGGAGCTACGAGCAGTACTTC.

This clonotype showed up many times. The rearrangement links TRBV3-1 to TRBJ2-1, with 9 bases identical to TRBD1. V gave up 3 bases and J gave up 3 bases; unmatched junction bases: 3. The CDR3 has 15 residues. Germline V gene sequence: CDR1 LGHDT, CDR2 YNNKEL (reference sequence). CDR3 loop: CASSHGDRVYNEQFF. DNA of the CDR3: TGTGCCAGCAGCCATGGGGACAGGGTCTACAATGAGCAGTTCTTC.

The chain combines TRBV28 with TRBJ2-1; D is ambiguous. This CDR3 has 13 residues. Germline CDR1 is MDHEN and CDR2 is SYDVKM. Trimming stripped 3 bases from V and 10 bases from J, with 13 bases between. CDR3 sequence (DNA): TGTGCCAGCAGTTTTTTTAGCTTTGGAGAGCAGTTCTTC. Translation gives CASSFFSFGEQFF.

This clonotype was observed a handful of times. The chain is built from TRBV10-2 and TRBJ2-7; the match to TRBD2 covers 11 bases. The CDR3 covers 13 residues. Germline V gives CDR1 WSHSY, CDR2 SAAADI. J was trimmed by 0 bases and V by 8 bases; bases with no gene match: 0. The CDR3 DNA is TGCGCCAGCGGGACTAGCGGCTCCTACGAGCAGTACTTC. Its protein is CASGTSGSYEQYF.

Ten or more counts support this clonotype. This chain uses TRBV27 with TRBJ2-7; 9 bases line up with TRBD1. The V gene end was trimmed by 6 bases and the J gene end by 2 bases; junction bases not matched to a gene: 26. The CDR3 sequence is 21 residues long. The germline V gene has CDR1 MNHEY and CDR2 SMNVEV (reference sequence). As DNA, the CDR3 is TGTGCCAGCAGCAACGTTCTTACACGTTCTTTAAGACAGGGGGGAACCTACGAGCAGTACTTC. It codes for CASSNVLTRSLRQGGTYEQYF.

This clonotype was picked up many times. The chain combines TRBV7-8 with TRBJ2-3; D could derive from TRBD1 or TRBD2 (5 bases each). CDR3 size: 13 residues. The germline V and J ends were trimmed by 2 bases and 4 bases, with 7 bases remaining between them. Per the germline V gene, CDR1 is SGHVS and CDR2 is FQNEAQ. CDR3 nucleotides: TGTGCCAGCAGCTTATGGGGGTCAGATACGCAGTATTTT. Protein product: CASSLWGSDTQYF.

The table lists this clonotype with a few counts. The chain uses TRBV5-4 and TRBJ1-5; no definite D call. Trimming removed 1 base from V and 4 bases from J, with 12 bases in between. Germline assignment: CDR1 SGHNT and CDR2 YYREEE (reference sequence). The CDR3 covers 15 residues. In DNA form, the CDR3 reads TGTGCCAGCAGCTTGTCCCCTGCAGAGAATCAGCCCCAGCATTTT. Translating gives CASSLSPAENQPQHF.

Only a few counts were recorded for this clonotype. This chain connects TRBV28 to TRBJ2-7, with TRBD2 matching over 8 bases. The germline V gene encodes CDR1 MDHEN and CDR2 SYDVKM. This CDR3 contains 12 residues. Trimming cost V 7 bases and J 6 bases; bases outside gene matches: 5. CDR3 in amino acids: CASMFGGGEQYF. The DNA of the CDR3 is TGTGCCAGCATGTTCGGGGGGGGCGAGCAGTACTTC.

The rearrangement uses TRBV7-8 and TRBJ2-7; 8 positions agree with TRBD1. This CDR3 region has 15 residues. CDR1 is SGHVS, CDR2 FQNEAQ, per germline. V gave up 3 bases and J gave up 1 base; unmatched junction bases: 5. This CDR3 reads CASSFWGQESYEQYF. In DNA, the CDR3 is TGTGCCAGCAGCTTTTGGGGACAGGAATCCTACGAGCAGTACTTC.

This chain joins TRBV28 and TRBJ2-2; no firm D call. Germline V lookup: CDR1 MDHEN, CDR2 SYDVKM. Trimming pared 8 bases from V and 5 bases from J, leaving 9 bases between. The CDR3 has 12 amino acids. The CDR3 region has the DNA TGTGCCAGCGACCGGTGGACCGGGGAGCTGTTTTTT. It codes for CASDRWTGELFF. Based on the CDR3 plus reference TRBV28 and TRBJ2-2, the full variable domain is DVKVTQSSRYLVKRTGEKVFLECVQDMDHENMFWYRQDPGLGLRLIYFSYDVKMKEKGDIPEGYSVSREKKERFSLILESASTNQTSMYLCASDRWTGELFFGEGSRLTVL.

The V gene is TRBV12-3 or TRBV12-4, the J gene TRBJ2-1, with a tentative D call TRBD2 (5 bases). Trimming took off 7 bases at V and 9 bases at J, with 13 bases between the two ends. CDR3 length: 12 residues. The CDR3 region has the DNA TGTGCCAGCAACCGGCCGGGGAGTGAGCAGTTCTTC. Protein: CASNRPGSEQFF.

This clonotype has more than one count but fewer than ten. In nucleotides, the CDR3 is TGCGCCAGCAGCCAAGCCCATATCGAGACCTTATACGAGCAGTACTTC. It is translated as CASSQAHIETLYEQYF. The J gene is TRBJ2-7, the V gene TRBV4-3; no clear D. The CDR3 runs 16 residues. V lost 1 base to trimming and J lost 4 bases, with 17 bases between them. CDR1 is LGHNA and CDR2 is YSLEER in the germline V gene.

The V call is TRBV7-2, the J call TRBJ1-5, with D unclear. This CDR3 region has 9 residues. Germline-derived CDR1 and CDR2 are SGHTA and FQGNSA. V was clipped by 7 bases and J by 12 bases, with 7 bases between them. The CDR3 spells CASKVNQHF. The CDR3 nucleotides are TGTGCCAGCAAGGTCAACCAGCATTTT. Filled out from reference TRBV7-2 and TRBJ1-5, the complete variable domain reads GAGVSQSPSNKVTEKGKDVELRCDPISGHTALYWYRQSLGQGLEFLIYFQGNSAPDKSGLPSDRFSAERTGGSVSTLTIQRTQQEDSAVYLCASKVNQHFGDGTRLSIL.

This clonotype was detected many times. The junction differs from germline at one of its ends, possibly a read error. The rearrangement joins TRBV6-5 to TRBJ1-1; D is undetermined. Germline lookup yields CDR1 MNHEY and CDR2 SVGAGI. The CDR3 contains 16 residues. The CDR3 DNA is TGTGCCAGCAGTGACTCCGGGATCACCTTTGGGACTGAAGCTTTCTTT. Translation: CASSDSGITFGTEAFF.

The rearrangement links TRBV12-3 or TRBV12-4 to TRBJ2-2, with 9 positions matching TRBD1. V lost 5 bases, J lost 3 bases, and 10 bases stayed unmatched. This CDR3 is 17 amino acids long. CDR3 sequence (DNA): TGTGCCAGCAGTGGCCTGCGGACAGGGGCGGACACCGGGGAGCTGTTTTTT. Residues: CASSGLRTGADTGELFF.

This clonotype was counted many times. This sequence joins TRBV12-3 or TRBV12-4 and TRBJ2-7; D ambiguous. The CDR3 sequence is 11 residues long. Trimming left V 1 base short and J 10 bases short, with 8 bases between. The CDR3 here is CASSLEGTQYF. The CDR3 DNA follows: TGTGCCAGCAGTTTAGAAGGCACCCAGTACTTC.

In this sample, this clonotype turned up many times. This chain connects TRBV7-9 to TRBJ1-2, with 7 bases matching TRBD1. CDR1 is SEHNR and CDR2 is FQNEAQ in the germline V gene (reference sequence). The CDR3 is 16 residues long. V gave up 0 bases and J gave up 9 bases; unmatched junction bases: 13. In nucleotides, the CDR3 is TGTGCCAGCAGCTTAGCTACTACAGGGGTGGTCCCTCGCTACACCTTC. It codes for CASSLATTGVVPRYTF. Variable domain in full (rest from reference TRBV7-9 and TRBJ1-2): DTGVSQNPRHKITKRGQNVTFRCDPISEHNRLYWYRQTLGQGPEFLTYFQNEAQLEKSRLLSDRFSAERPKGSFSTLEIQRTEQGDSAMYLCASSLATTGVVPRYTFGSGTRLTVV.